This T cell receptor beta chain is drawn from a study of T cells expressing NK-cell markers. As for the study in general: From sorted CD3+CD56+NKG2C+, CD3+CD56+NKG2C- and CD3+CD56-NKG2C+ T cells came the TCR beta repertoires. General study points: The leading position in the CD3+CD56-NKG2C+ fraction of several donors also went to these clonotypes.

5'RACE template switching with UMIs produced the TCR beta cDNA. Each CDR3 protein gets one entry in TCRdb, which reprocessed the 5' RACE reads and gives no DNA. The sample includes 400,000 to 550,000 distinct CDR3 sequences. The CDR3 runs to 16 residues. CDR1 MNHNS and CDR2 SASEGT come from the germline V gene. For this clonotype: Its target is unknown.

The chain carries TRBV6-1 and TRBJ2-3; TCRdb selects TRBD2, and the lack of DNA leaves this call unchecked. The sample consisted of blood T cells: a sorted CD56 or NKG2C T cell subset, CD4+ or CD8+ T cells, or bulk PBMC T cells (not recorded which). The TCR originated in a woman aged 18-69 years in good health. The CDR3: CASMSQLAGSTDTQYF.